This T cell receptor beta chain was documented in a study of shared clonotypes between healthy human individuals. The overall study: Each donor's CD4 naive and CD4 memory cells filled three plates apiece, CD8 naive two, and CD8 memory one. Study-level points and caveats: A handful of donors showed sharing of approximately 5% of naive CD4 clonotypes. Specimens sampled were limited to blood, with tissue repertoires likely differing.

Genomic DNA of each subset was evenly split across several immunoSEQ plates. Clones were sequenced by immunoSEQ multiplex PCR, and TCRdb holds only the in-frame ones, with some missing. This table has 1.5 million to 1.9 million clones, 95% to 99% appearing once. Regarding this clone: Its antigen is unidentified.

This receptor was identified in a man aged 25 to 40 in good health. The sequencing sample was made of naive CD4+ T cells sorted from blood. Subset meaning: CD45RA+ positively selected.

The CDR3, as DNA: TGCGCCAGCAGCCCGGTCGGGGGAAGGGGTGAAAAACTGTTTTTT. Translated, it gives CASSPVGGRGEKLFF. The chain links TRBV5-1 to TRBJ1-4; a weak D match, TRBD1 (5 bases). Germline loops: CDR1 SGHRS, CDR2 YFSETQ. This CDR3 is 15 amino acids long. Trimming took 4 bases from V and 7 from J, leaving 17 bases between them.